A single sample gave rise to the 25 T cell receptor beta chains below, sequenced in a study of blood T cell repertoires in COVID-19. The data were produced by immunoSEQ multiplex PCR, yet TCRdb's version contains in-frame clones alone and is incomplete. The repertoire has over 110,000 clones, almost 85% of them found once; the top ten carry under 5.5%. The material sequenced was PBMCs or T cells enriched from blood (not recorded which). The origin of the receptors is a man aged 40-55 years with acute COVID-19.

This chain uses TRBV28 with TRBJ1-6, with TRBD1 matching 9 bases. J was trimmed by 9 bases and V by 5 bases; bases with no gene match: 8. CDR1 is MDHEN, CDR2 SYDVKM, per germline. The CDR3 is 15 residues long. CDR3: CASSTGQGLGSPLHF. CDR3 nucleotides: TGTGCCAGCAGTACTGGACAGGGGCTTGGTTCACCCCTCCACTTT.

The chain recombines TRBV5-4 with TRBJ1-1, with 8 bases matching TRBD1. There are 15 residues in the CDR3. The germline V gene encodes CDR1 SGHNT and CDR2 YYREEE (reference sequence). The V gene end was trimmed by 3 bases and the J gene end by 3 bases; junction bases not matched to a gene: 7. CDR3 in amino acids: CASSWTGREDTEAFF. The CDR3 region has the DNA TGTGCCAGCAGCTGGACAGGGAGGGAGGACACTGAAGCTTTCTTT.

The chain carries TRBV11-2 and TRBJ1-1; 9 bases are shared with TRBD1. The CDR3 has 13 amino acids. Germline CDR1 reads SGHAT; CDR2 reads FQNNGV. The V and J ends lost 5 bases and 6 bases, in that order; junction bases with no gene match: 4. The CDR3 sequence: CASSIRQGAEAFF. CDR3 in DNA: TGTGCCAGCAGCATAAGACAGGGGGCTGAAGCTTTCTTT.

DNA of the CDR3: TGTGCCAGCAGTCGACAGGGGGCGGCAACTAATGAAAAACTGTTTTTT. Translating it yields CASSRQGAATNEKLFF. The chain uses TRBV6-6 and TRBJ1-4; 10 bases line up with TRBD1. The CDR3 runs to 16 residues. Germline lookup yields CDR1 MNHNY and CDR2 SVGAGI (reference sequence). The ends lost 5 bases at V and 0 bases at J; junction bases unmatched: 3.

The chain has TRBV24-1 and TRBJ2-7; a possible D gene is TRBD1 (7 bases). Germline-derived CDR1 and CDR2 are KGHDR and SFDVKD. Trimming stripped 6 bases from V and 1 base from J, with 12 bases between. CDR3 length equals 14 residues. The CDR3: CATSSRGDSYEQYF. In DNA, the CDR3 is TGTGCCACCAGTTCCAGGGGGGATTCCTACGAGCAGTACTTC.

The V gene is TRBV5-4, the J gene TRBJ2-1, with a tentative D call TRBD2 (5 bases). There are 15 residues in the CDR3. Germline lookup yields CDR1 SGHNT and CDR2 YYREEE (reference sequence). Trimming pared 0 bases from V and 9 bases from J, leaving 16 bases between. The CDR3 nucleotides read TGTGCCAGCAGCTTGGCCGCCCGGGGTGGTATTGAGCAGTTCTTC. This translates into CASSLAARGGIEQFF.

The V call is TRBV11-2, the J call TRBJ2-1, with a tentative D call TRBD2 (9 bases). Trimming left V 5 bases short and J 9 bases short, with 20 bases between. The germline V gene encodes CDR1 SGHAT and CDR2 FQNNGV. The CDR3 is 15 amino acids. CDR3: CASSQGASGAVEQFF. The DNA of the CDR3 is TGTGCCAGCAGCCAGGGGGCTAGCGGGGCGGTTGAGCAGTTCTTC.

In this sample, this clone turned up once. This CDR3 is also generated by other DNA sequences in the sample. The J gene is TRBJ2-5, the V gene TRBV19, with D unresolved. The CDR3 consists of 11 residues. The V gene lost 3 bases and the J gene lost 5 bases, with 4 bases spanning the gap. Germline lookup yields CDR1 LNHDA and CDR2 SQIVND (reference sequence). The CDR3 reads CASSIRETQYF. DNA of the CDR3: TGTGCCAGTAGTATTCGGGAGACCCAGTACTTC.

The gene calls are TRBV4-3 and TRBJ1-2; D is unresolved. Germline values: CDR1 LGHNA, CDR2 YSLEER. Trimming shortened V by 5 bases and J by 3 bases, and 16 bases separated the two germline ends. The CDR3 length is 15 residues. CDR3 nucleotide sequence: TGCGCCAGCAGCTACATTGGAGGGAATTACTATGGCTACACCTTC. This encodes CASSYIGGNYYGYTF.

The DNA for the CDR3 is TGTGCCTGGAGCCCACGAAGCTCTCTTAATGAAAAACTGTTTTTT. Its translation: CAWSPRSSLNEKLFF. The chain is built from TRBV30 and TRBJ1-4; D unresolved. Per germline, CDR1 GTSNPN and CDR2 SVGIG (reference sequence). V was trimmed by 3 bases and J by 4 bases, leaving 15 bases between them. The CDR3 has 15 amino acids.

This chain links TRBV4-1 with TRBJ2-7, with TRBD1 matching over 10 bases. The CDR3 runs 16 residues. Germline values: CDR1 MGHRA, CDR2 YSYEKL. The V segment lost 2 bases and the J segment 3 bases; nucleotides outside the gene matches: 7. The CDR3 loop reads CASSQSPGQGYYEQYF. The CDR3 DNA follows: TGCGCCAGCAGCCAAAGCCCGGGACAGGGGTACTACGAGCAGTACTTC.

The CDR3 DNA reads as TGTGCCAGCAGCCCCGAACTAGTATCCTACAATGAGCAGTTCTTC. Translated, it gives CASSPELVSYNEQFF. The V call is TRBV7-2, the J call TRBJ2-1; tentatively, D is TRBD2 (5 bases). V lost 5 bases and J lost 1, with 12 bases in between. The CDR3 extends over 15 amino acids. Germline values: CDR1 SGHTA, CDR2 FQGNSA.

J is TRBJ2-7 and V is TRBV29-1, with 9 bases that match TRBD1. The length of the CDR3 is 15 residues. Germline CDR1 SQVTM, CDR2 ANQGSEA. With 1 base clipped from V and 6 bases from J, the junction kept 10 bases outside the gene matches. The CDR3 DNA follows: TGCAGCGTTGAAGCCCCGGCGGGACAGGGAGGCGAGCAGTACTTC. Protein: CSVEAPAGQGGEQYF.

The CDR3 protein is CASSTGQGNSPLHF. CDR3 in DNA: TGTGCCAGTAGTACGGGACAGGGAAATTCACCCCTCCACTTT. The chain has TRBV19 and TRBJ1-6, with 9 bases that match TRBD1. With 4 bases clipped from V and 7 bases from J, the junction kept 2 bases outside the gene matches. CDR1 is LNHDA, CDR2 SQIVND, per germline (reference sequence). This CDR3 contains 14 residues.

The rearrangement joins TRBV4-3 to TRBJ1-4, with D possibly TRBD1 on 6 matching bases. V gave up 7 bases and J gave up 3 bases, with 15 bases separating them. The germline V gene encodes CDR1 LGHNA and CDR2 YSLEER. The CDR3 is 15 residues long. The chain's CDR3 is CASNERGSANEKLFF. The DNA of the CDR3 is TGCGCCAGCAACGAAAGGGGGTCGGCTAATGAAAAACTGTTTTTT.

Only one count was recorded for this clone. The J gene is TRBJ2-7, the V gene TRBV4-2; 8 nucleotides align to TRBD2. The CDR3 length is 18 residues. The germline gives CDR1 LGHNA, CDR2 YNFKEQ. Trimming at V came to 1 base and at J to 4 bases, leaving 15 bases not matched to a gene. CDR3 in DNA: TGTGCCAGCAGCCAAGCCCGGCGGGGGGCAGATAGTAAGTACGAGCAGTACTTC. It specifies CASSQARRGADSKYEQYF.

The gene calls are TRBV10-1 and TRBJ2-2; tentative D call: TRBD1 (8 bases). Germline V gives CDR1 WNHNN, CDR2 SYGVQD (reference sequence). Trimming took 6 bases from V and 6 from J, leaving 14 bases between them. This CDR3 contains 14 residues. The CDR3 reads CASSGQGGSGELFF. CDR3 bases: TGCGCCAGCAGCGGACAGGGAGGGTCCGGGGAGCTGTTTTTT.

This clone was seen more than once but under ten times. The chain combines TRBV6-4 with TRBJ1-6; 8 nucleotides match TRBD1. The germline V gene encodes CDR1 MRHNA and CDR2 SNTAGT. V dropped 6 bases and J dropped 10; count of bases not matched to a gene: 8. CDR3 length: 14 amino acids. This CDR3 reads CASSADRDGSPLHF. CDR3 nucleotide sequence: TGTGCCAGCAGCGCGGACAGGGATGGGTCACCCCTCCACTTT.

V is TRBV9 and J is TRBJ2-5; D possibly corresponds to TRBD2 (6 bases). This CDR3 is built from 15 residues. Germline V gives CDR1 SGDLS, CDR2 YYNGEE. V was cut by 0 bases and J by 1 base, with 10 bases left in between. CDR3 region: CASSVAGRPQETQYF. CDR3 in DNA: TGTGCCAGCAGCGTAGCGGGGAGGCCCCAAGAGACCCAGTACTTC.

In this sample, this clone turned up once. The genes are TRBV4-3 and TRBJ1-6; D is perhaps TRBD1 (6 bases). The V gene lost 0 bases and the J gene lost 9 bases, with 6 bases spanning the gap. Per the germline V gene, CDR1 is LGHNA and CDR2 is YSLEER. The CDR3 extends over 13 amino acids. The CDR3 sequence: CASSQDRGSPLHF. The CDR3, as DNA: TGCGCCAGCAGCCAAGACAGGGGTTCACCCCTCCACTTT.

J is TRBJ2-1 and V is TRBV6-2 or TRBV6-3, with TRBD2 identical over 7 bases. This CDR3 is built from 15 residues. Unmatched junction bases numbered 7, after V lost 6 bases and J lost 2 bases. CDR1 and CDR2 from the germline V gene are MNHEY and SVGEGT. CDR3 residues: CASSLRGETYNEQFF. Written as DNA, the CDR3 is TGTGCCAGCAGCCTACGGGGGGAAACCTACAATGAGCAGTTCTTC.

The chain uses TRBV18 and TRBJ1-2; 7 bases map to TRBD1. CDR1 and CDR2 (germline): KGHSH, LQKENI. The CDR3 runs 14 residues. V trimming: 3 bases; J trimming: 4 bases; junction bases outside the gene matches: 5. The CDR3 region is CASSPGQDSYGYTF. Written as DNA, the CDR3 is TGTGCCAGCTCACCCGGACAGGACTCCTATGGCTACACCTTC.

This clone was observed once. The gene calls are TRBV11-2 and TRBJ2-5, with 9 bases matching TRBD2. The CDR3 runs 16 residues. The trim removed 0 bases at V and 4 bases at J, leaving 6 bases unmatched. From germline, CDR1 is SGHAT and CDR2 FQNNGV. The CDR3 nucleotides read TGTGCCAGCAGCTTAGAGGCTAGCGGGACGGGAGAGACCCAGTACTTC. It specifies CASSLEASGTGETQYF. Based on the CDR3 plus reference TRBV11-2 and TRBJ2-5, the full variable domain is EAGVAQSPRYKIIEKRQSVAFWCNPISGHATLYWYQQILGQGPKLLIQFQNNGVVDDSQLPKDRFSAERLKGVDSTLKIQPAKLEDSAVYLCASSLEASGTGETQYFGPGTRLLVL.

The V and J genes are TRBV5-4 and TRBJ1-2, with D hard to call. The V and J ends lost 2 bases and 4 bases respectively, with 9 bases between them. Germline V lookup: CDR1 SGHNT, CDR2 YYREEE (reference sequence). CDR3 length: 13 amino acids. As DNA, the CDR3 is TGTGCCAGCAGCTTATCAGGCAGCTATGGCTACACCTTC. Its protein product is CASSLSGSYGYTF.

The genes are TRBV19 and TRBJ2-1; 11 nucleotides agree with TRBD1. The CDR3 is 14 residues long. From germline, CDR1 is LNHDA and CDR2 SQIVND (reference sequence). V shed 10 bases and J 8 bases; nucleotides not matched to a gene: 10. DNA for the CDR3: TGTGCCACCAGACCCCGGGACAGGGGGTATGAGCAGTTCTTC. Translation gives CATRPRDRGYEQFF.